Below are 5 T cell receptor beta chains sequenced from a single sample in a study of cytomegalovirus exposure and HLA in healthy donors. The study ran its PCR with 60 Vbeta and 13 Jbeta primers. The data were produced by immunoSEQ multiplex PCR, yet TCRdb's version contains in-frame clones alone and is incomplete. The sample lists some 120,000 clones, approximately 81% occurring once. Sequenced input: PBMCs. These TCRs come from a woman between 40 and 55 years old in good health and CMV-seronegative.

The rearrangement links TRBV5-1 to TRBJ2-3; a weak D match, TRBD1 (7 bases). In germline, CDR1 is SGHRS, CDR2 YFSETQ. Trimming left V 0 bases short and J 1 base short, with 9 bases between. The CDR3 length is 15 residues. The CDR3 protein is CASSLARGGTDTQYF. CDR3 DNA sequence: TGCGCCAGCAGCTTGGCCAGGGGGGGCACAGATACGCAGTATTTT.

The rearrangement links TRBV5-4 to TRBJ1-1, with D possibly matching TRBD1 (6 bases). Between the trimmed V and J ends, which lost 0 bases and 2 bases, there was a span of 11 bases. The CDR3 totals 15 residues. Germline assignment: CDR1 SGHNT and CDR2 YYREEE (reference sequence). The CDR3 DNA reads as TGTGCCAGCAGCTTGGTAAGGGGGTCTAACACTGAAGCTTTCTTT. Protein: CASSLVRGSNTEAFF. The variable domain in full, completed from reference TRBV5-4 and TRBJ1-1, reads ETGVTQSPTHLIKTRGQQVTLRCSSQSGHNTVSWYQQALGQGPQFIFQYYREEENGRGNFPPRFSGLQFPNYSSELNVNALELDDSALYLCASSLVRGSNTEAFFGQGTRLTVV.

The V call is TRBV18, the J call TRBJ1-1; TRBD1 matches 8 bases. The germline V gene has CDR1 KGHSH and CDR2 LQKENI. The CDR3 is made up of 17 amino acids. Trimming removed 3 bases from V and 0 bases from J; junction bases left unmatched: 9. The DNA of the CDR3 is TGTGCCAGCTCACCGTCACAGGGGGTAAGGATGAACACTGAAGCTTTCTTT. Protein: CASSPSQGVRMNTEAFF.

The V and J genes are TRBV4-1 and TRBJ1-2; D gene unclear. The V gene lost 0 bases and the J gene lost 4 bases, with 21 bases spanning the gap. Germline CDR1 and CDR2: MGHRA and YSYEKL. CDR3 size: 18 residues. The CDR3 sequence: CASSQDGEQVLTSYGYTF. CDR3 DNA: TGCGCCAGCAGCCAAGACGGGGAACAAGTCCTCACTTCCTATGGCTACACCTTC.

Relative to its sample, this clone is medium-sized. This sequence joins TRBV6-4 and TRBJ2-2, with 10 bases matching TRBD1. Germline V gene lookup returns CDR1 MRHNA and CDR2 SNTAGT. The V segment lost 6 bases and the J segment 3 bases; nucleotides outside the gene matches: 4. The length of the CDR3 is 15 residues. The CDR3 here is CASSPGTGDTGELFF. CDR3 coding DNA: TGTGCCAGCAGCCCCGGGACAGGGGACACCGGGGAGCTGTTTTTT.